A single sample is the source of the 29 T cell receptor beta chains below, sequenced in a study of beta chain features in type 1 diabetes. Sequencing targeted expressed TCRB transcripts, as all isolated RNA had been reverse transcribed. TCRdb keeps only in-frame clones here, not all; method: immunoSEQ multiplex PCR. The sample gives about 900,000 clones, roughly a sixth of which show up once; 0.02% to 0.03% is in the top ten. The sequencing sample was made of naive CD4+ T cells from blood. Source of these receptors: a woman between 18 and 29 years old in good health.

The chain links TRBV28 to TRBJ2-1, with D uncertain. Trimming cost V 5 bases and J 10 bases, with 15 bases left between them. The germline V gene has CDR1 MDHEN and CDR2 SYDVKM. This CDR3 is 13 amino acids long. DNA for the CDR3: TGTGCCAGCAGTCCTGTGATGCCCTCGGAGCAGTTCTTC. Residues: CASSPVMPSEQFF.

This chain uses TRBV7-3 with TRBJ1-1; TRBD1 matches at 7 bases. With V trimmed by 5 bases and J by 3 bases, 3 bases remained unmatched. There are 13 residues in the CDR3. CDR1 is SGHTA, CDR2 FQGTGA, per germline. CDR3 amino acids: CASSHDRDTEAFF. In DNA form, the CDR3 reads TGTGCCAGCAGCCACGACAGGGACACTGAAGCTTTCTTT.

The chain uses TRBV9 and TRBJ2-2, with 10 bases that match TRBD1. V shed 0 bases, J shed 6 bases, and the junction held 2 bases outside the gene matches. CDR3 length equals 15 residues. Germline V gene sequence: CDR1 SGDLS, CDR2 YYNGEE. The CDR3 is CASSVEGTGAGELFF. The CDR3 coding sequence is TGTGCCAGCAGCGTAGAAGGGACAGGGGCCGGGGAGCTGTTTTTT.

Worth noting for this clone: Other DNA sequences in the sample encode the same CDR3. V is TRBV9 and J is TRBJ2-2; D assignment may be TRBD1 or TRBD2 (5 bases each). The V end was cut by 0 bases, the J end by 1 base, with 7 bases between. The CDR3 has 15 residues. Germline V lookup: CDR1 SGDLS, CDR2 YYNGEE. CDR3 nucleotide sequence: TGTGCCAGCAGCGTAGCGGGGCAGAACACCGGGGAGCTGTTTTTT. Translating gives CASSVAGQNTGELFF. Variable domain in full (rest from reference TRBV9 and TRBJ2-2): DSGVTQTPKHLITATGQRVTLRCSPRSGDLSVYWYQQSLDQGLQFLIQYYNGEERAKGNILERFSAQQFPDLHSELNLSSLELGDSALYFCASSVAGQNTGELFFGEGSRLTVL.

With respect to this clone: This sample includes further DNA sequences coding for the same CDR3. This chain connects TRBV18 to TRBJ2-1, with D unresolved. V dropped 0 bases and J dropped 0 bases, with 9 bases sitting between them. The germline CDR1 and CDR2 sequences are KGHSH and LQKENI. The CDR3 length is 16 residues. The CDR3 nucleotides are TGTGCCAGCTCACCACCGGGTCAGAGCTCCTACAATGAGCAGTTCTTC. The encoded protein is CASSPPGQSSYNEQFF.

The chain links TRBV19 to TRBJ2-7; no clear D. Looked up from germline, CDR1 is LNHDA and CDR2 is SQIVND (reference sequence). This CDR3 region has 13 residues. V was pared by 2 bases and J by 0 bases, with 5 bases between. Here the CDR3 reads CASSISTSYEQYF. In nucleotides, the CDR3 is TGTGCCAGTAGTATAAGTACCTCCTACGAGCAGTACTTC.

This clone has a handful of counts. The chain links TRBV21-1 to TRBJ2-3; the table's TRBD2 call for D was not verified on the DNA. TRBV21-1 is given as a pseudogene. The CDR3 totals 14 residues. The CDR3 nucleotides are TGTGCCAGAGCTCGGGAGACTAGAGGAGATACGCAGTATTTT. Protein: CARARETRGDTQYF.

This clone was counted only a few times. CDR3 protein: CASPGAGGTDEQFF. For the CDR3, the DNA is TGTGCCAGCCCGGGGGCGGGAGGGACCGATGAGCAGTTCTTC. The chain joins TRBV28 to TRBJ2-1, with 9 positions matching TRBD2. V dropped 8 bases and J dropped 8; count of bases not matched to a gene: 10. CDR3 length: 14 amino acids. Germline V gene lookup returns CDR1 MDHEN and CDR2 SYDVKM.

This chain connects TRBV11-2 to TRBJ2-5; D unclear. Per germline, CDR1 SGHAT and CDR2 FQNNGV. The germline V and J ends were trimmed by 3 bases and 2 bases, with 4 bases remaining between them. The CDR3 runs to 12 residues. CDR3 amino acids: CASSFLQETQYF. Here the CDR3 DNA reads TGTGCCAGCAGCTTCTTGCAAGAGACCCAGTACTTC.

This clone was counted a few times. Within the sample, other DNA sequences also encode this same CDR3. The rearrangement uses TRBV27 and TRBJ2-7; no definite D call. The germline V gene encodes CDR1 MNHEY and CDR2 SMNVEV (reference sequence). Trimming left V 0 bases short and J 0 bases short, with 6 bases between. The CDR3 covers 14 residues. CDR3 loop: CASSLSYSSYEQYF. The CDR3 nucleotides are TGTGCCAGCAGTTTATCGTATAGCTCCTACGAGCAGTACTTC.

A remark on this clone: Additional DNA sequences in this sample encode the identical CDR3. The chain couples TRBV19 to TRBJ2-3; maybe TRBD2 (6 bases). Germline CDR1 LNHDA, CDR2 SQIVND (reference sequence). The CDR3 extends over 16 amino acids. Trimming cost V 5 bases and J 8 bases, with 23 bases left between them. The CDR3 region is CASSSPLRGAMGTQYF. CDR3 DNA: TGTGCCAGTAGTTCCCCCCTGCGGGGAGCAATGGGTACGCAGTATTTT.

A few counts support this clone. The gene calls are TRBV13 and TRBJ1-1, with a tentative D call TRBD1 (6 bases). V was clipped by 5 bases and J by 2 bases, with 12 bases between them. This CDR3 is 14 amino acids long. Germline V gene lookup returns CDR1 PRHDT and CDR2 FYEKMQ (reference sequence). CDR3 coding DNA: TGTGCCAGCAGCCCGGGGGGGGCCAACACTGAAGCTTTCTTT. Its translation: CASSPGGANTEAFF.

About this clone itself: Other nucleotide sequences in the sample specify the same CDR3. The chain joins TRBV29-1 to TRBJ2-7; the D is unclear. This CDR3 spans 11 amino acids. Germline assignment: CDR1 SQVTM and CDR2 ANQGSEA. Trimming left V 4 bases short and J 1 base short, with 5 bases between. CDR3 coding DNA: TGCAGCGTTGGAAGGTCCTACGAGCAGTACTTC. Its protein product is CSVGRSYEQYF.

The chain uses TRBV5-1 and TRBJ1-1; D perhaps matches TRBD1 (6 bases). Germline V gene lookup returns CDR1 SGHRS and CDR2 YFSETQ. V lost 5 bases and J lost 3, with 11 bases in between. There are 13 residues in the CDR3. CDR3 coding DNA: TGCGCCAGCAGTACAGGGTCTTACACTGAAGCTTTCTTT. Amino acid sequence: CASSTGSYTEAFF.

This clone was counted between two and nine times. This chain connects TRBV5-4 to TRBJ1-2, with a tentative D call TRBD1 (5 bases). The CDR3 has 14 amino acids. Between the trimmed V and J ends, which lost 4 bases and 3 bases, there was a span of 13 bases. In germline, CDR1 is SGHNT, CDR2 YYREEE (reference sequence). The CDR3 nucleotides are TGTGCCAGCAGCCCGAGGGGTGTAGACTATGGCTACACCTTC. Translation gives CASSPRGVDYGYTF.

This clone was seen more than once but under ten times. V gene TRBV5-8 combines with J gene TRBJ2-1, with 13 bases identical to TRBD2. Losses at the gene ends were 2 bases for V and 6 bases for J; bases not matched to a gene: 2. The germline CDR1 and CDR2 sequences are SGHTS and YDEGEE. The CDR3 consists of 15 residues. DNA of the CDR3: TGTGCCAGCAGCTTCCGGACTAGCGGGAGCAATGAGCAGTTCTTC. Protein sequence: CASSFRTSGSNEQFF.

This clone was observed a few times. The V call is TRBV7-8, the J call TRBJ1-3; weak D call: TRBD1 (5 bases). The germline gives CDR1 SGHVS, CDR2 FQNEAQ. V dropped 1 base and J dropped 2 bases, with 12 bases sitting between them. The CDR3 runs to 16 residues. CDR3 amino acids: CASSLGLTGAGNTIYF. CDR3 DNA: TGTGCCAGCAGCTTAGGGCTTACAGGTGCTGGAAACACCATATATTTT.

The rearrangement joins TRBV7-9 to TRBJ2-1; 9 bases map to TRBD1. The V gene end was trimmed by 5 bases and the J gene end by 8 bases; junction bases not matched to a gene: 10. This CDR3 comprises 15 residues. Germline values: CDR1 SEHNR, CDR2 FQNEAQ (reference sequence). CDR3 sequence: CASSTRDRVSYEQFF. Here the CDR3 DNA reads TGTGCCAGCAGCACCCGGGACAGGGTTTCCTATGAGCAGTTCTTC.

There are a few counts of this clone. This chain connects TRBV5-1 to TRBJ2-5, with D perhaps TRBD1 or TRBD2 (6 bases each). Between the trimmed V and J ends, which lost 0 bases and 5 bases, there was a span of 11 bases. The length of the CDR3 is 14 residues. Germline values: CDR1 SGHRS, CDR2 YFSETQ. CDR3 region: CASSLEGGMETQYF. The DNA of the CDR3 is TGCGCCAGCAGCTTGGAGGGGGGAATGGAGACCCAGTACTTC.

V is TRBV14 and J is TRBJ2-1; D is undetermined. This CDR3 spans 16 amino acids. Trimming pared 4 bases from V and 7 bases from J, leaving 20 bases between. Germline V gene sequence: CDR1 SGHDN, CDR2 FVKESK. CDR3 protein: CASSPSYGHGRNEQFF. The CDR3 bases are TGTGCCAGCAGCCCCTCTTACGGCCACGGAAGAAATGAGCAGTTCTTC.

V gene TRBV2 combines with J gene TRBJ1-2, with 8 bases fitting TRBD1. The CDR3 contains 13 residues. Germline V CDR1 and CDR2: SNHLY, FYNNEI. V dropped 6 bases and J dropped 8; count of bases not matched to a gene: 8. CDR3 residues: CASSVGQGGGYTF. The DNA of the CDR3 is TGTGCCAGCAGCGTAGGACAGGGAGGAGGCTACACCTTC.

This chain connects TRBV21-1 to TRBJ2-3. TRBV21-1 is given as a pseudogene. This CDR3 is 19 amino acids long. The CDR3 sequence is CASSSVTDSHRGVTDTQYF. CDR3 DNA: TGTGCCAGCAGCAGCGTAACAGACTCGCATCGAGGTGTCACAGATACGCAGTATTTT.

V is TRBV6-5 and J is TRBJ1-1; TRBD1 might be the D (6 bases). This CDR3 has 15 amino acids. V lost 5 bases, J lost 4 bases, and 17 bases lay in between. CDR1 MNHEY and CDR2 SVGAGI come from the germline V gene. DNA of the CDR3: TGTGCCAGCAGTAAGGGGGGGGGAATTGGCACTGAAGCTTTCTTT. The encoded protein is CASSKGGGIGTEAFF.

The V and J genes are TRBV28 and TRBJ2-2; D not resolved. Germline-derived CDR1 and CDR2 are MDHEN and SYDVKM. V dropped 6 bases and J dropped 4 bases, with 12 bases sitting between them. CDR3 length: 14 amino acids. CDR3 region: CASSRVDGTGELFF. The DNA of the CDR3 is TGTGCCAGCAGCCGGGTGGACGGCACCGGGGAGCTGTTTTTT.

This clone was observed a handful of times. V is TRBV27 and J is TRBJ1-1; the D is unclear. Deletions cut 6 bases from V and 5 bases from J, with 25 bases between. The CDR3 covers 17 residues. In germline, CDR1 is MNHEY, CDR2 SMNVEV (reference sequence). DNA of the CDR3: TGTGCCAGCAGGATTCTACTTTACCCCGGCTCAAAGACTGAAGCTTTCTTT. Translated, it gives CASRILLYPGSKTEAFF.

There are a few counts of this clone. The rearrangement uses TRBV28 and TRBJ2-7; weak D call: TRBD2 (5 bases). Germline values: CDR1 MDHEN, CDR2 SYDVKM. The V end lost 4 bases, the J end lost 3 bases, and 13 bases lay between the germline ends. The CDR3 is 14 residues long. CDR3 coding DNA: TGTGCCAGCAGTTCGAGGAGGTTCTACTACGAGCAGTACTTC. Translating it yields CASSSRRFYYEQYF.

This sequence joins TRBV25-1 and TRBJ1-4; D unclear. Looked up from germline, CDR1 is MGHDK and CDR2 is SYGVNS. The CDR3 extends over 16 amino acids. Trimming took off 5 bases at V and 0 bases at J, with 13 bases between the two ends. Here the CDR3 reads CASSPPGLTTNEKLFF. DNA for the CDR3: TGTGCCAGCAGTCCCCCCGGGCTGACAACTAATGAAAAACTGTTTTTT.

The chain combines TRBV27 with TRBJ1-5, with D perhaps TRBD1 (6 bases). Germline V gives CDR1 MNHEY, CDR2 SMNVEV (reference sequence). The CDR3 runs 15 residues. Trimming cost V 7 bases and J 0 bases, with 13 bases left between them. The CDR3 region is CASTLQGISNQPQHF. As DNA, the CDR3 is TGTGCCAGCACCCTGCAGGGGATTAGCAATCAGCCCCAGCATTTT.

The chain has TRBV29-1 and TRBJ2-7; D gene unclear. Germline V gene sequence: CDR1 SQVTM, CDR2 ANQGSEA. V was trimmed by 0 bases and J by 9 bases, leaving 18 bases between them. The CDR3 is 14 amino acids. This CDR3 reads CSVEDASVGLGQYF. CDR3 bases: TGCAGCGTTGAAGACGCCTCCGTCGGCTTGGGGCAGTACTTC.